Each of the 2 T cell receptor beta chains below was sequenced from the same sample in a study of blood T cell repertoires in COVID-19. Method: immunoSEQ multiplex PCR; TCRdb's copy keeps in-frame clones and lacks some. Of hundreds of thousands of clones detected, 85% to 90% appear once; the ten largest clones hold 1.5% to 2%. The source material was PBMCs or T cells enriched from blood (not recorded which). These receptors all come from a middle-aged man who had recovered from COVID-19.

The chain carries TRBV29-1 and TRBJ1-4; 7 bases are a match to TRBD1. Germline V gene data show CDR1 as SQVTM and CDR2 as ANQGSEA. Trimming cost V 6 bases and J 2 bases; bases outside gene matches: 6. This CDR3 is 14 amino acids long. CDR3 residues: CSVTRDSTNEKLFF. In DNA, the CDR3 is TGCAGCGTCACCCGGGACAGCACTAATGAAAAACTGTTTTTT.

This clone was picked up one time. The chain employs TRBV7-9 and TRBJ1-1; D uncertain. Germline V gene data show CDR1 as SEHNR and CDR2 as FQNEAQ (reference sequence). V lost 7 bases, J lost 6 bases, and 12 bases lay in between. The CDR3 runs to 12 residues. CDR3 in amino acids: CASTPGVPEAFF. In DNA, the CDR3 is TGTGCCAGCACGCCCGGGGTGCCTGAAGCTTTCTTT.